The T cell receptor beta chain under discussion was sequenced for a study of T-cell reconstitution after alpha-beta-depleted transplantation in children. Unique molecular identifiers were incorporated when the TCRbeta library was constructed. Each CDR3 protein is one row after TCRdb ran MiXCR on the PCR reads. The repertoire includes 300,000 to 350,000 distinct CDR3 sequences, more than 20% of them detected once, and 9.5% to 13% sits in the top ten. Per the germline V gene, CDR1 is SGHRS and CDR2 is YFSETQ. This CDR3 comprises 16 residues. V gave up 4 bases and J gave up 1 base, with 16 bases separating them.

The TCR sequence derives from a male patient aged 10 to 17 who had a stem cell transplant for acute lymphoblastic leukemia, so the T cells may come from the graft donor. The chain couples TRBV5-1 to TRBJ2-3, with D tentatively TRBD1 (5 bases). This specimen was PBMCs, mostly from graft donor cells, taken 180 days after TCRalphabeta/CD19-depleted stem cell transplant. The CDR3 DNA sequence: TGCGCCAGCAGCCTGATGGGGCAGGGCCGCACAGATACGCAGTATTTT. It specifies CASSLMGQGRTDTQYF.